This TCR beta chain derives from a study of shared clonotypes between healthy human individuals (dated by TCRdb to between 2020 and 2021). Regarding the complete study: The cohort included a few men and a couple of women between 18 and 49 years of age. Blood TCR repertoires of five healthy adults were deeply sequenced to estimate repertoire size and the extent of clonotype sharing between individuals. For each donor, CD4 naive and CD4 memory were each run on three plates, CD8 naive on two plates, and CD8 memory on one plate. To increase sequencing depth and limit assay-specific biases, different laboratories used diverse techniques to prepare libraries and sequence TCR repertoires. Leukapheresis yielded between about 0.8 and 9.5 billion PBMCs per donor.

In its sample, this clone was seen many times. There is no known antigen for this receptor. No quality values exist for individual bases; no much larger clone is one base distant. The same CDR3 is also encoded by other DNA sequences in this sample. Donors were healthy HIV-negative adults with no recently reported acute infections or vaccinations. Every donor was a Caucasian adult residing in Nashville, Tennessee, USA. CD4+ T cells were enriched by magnetic negative selection; naive cells were then positively selected on CD45RA, and the negative fraction formed the memory subset. Blood was obtained by leukapheresis, after which PBMCs were separated by Ficoll-Histopaque density gradient centrifugation and cryopreserved in liquid nitrogen vapor phase. Analytical flow cytometry was used to check the purity and quantity of each magnetically sorted T cell population. Each sorted fraction had its genomic DNA isolated and then quantified by UV absorbance on a Nanodrop 2000c.

Using the deep immunoSEQ assay, multiplex PCR amplified TCR CDR3 regions from genomic DNA. Extracted genomic DNA from each cell subset was distributed evenly across all wells of several immunoSEQ 96-well plates, and each plate was treated as a replicate. For sorted subsets, each replicate PCR was loaded with around 220 ng genomic DNA, equivalent to about 33,000 T cell genomes. Purified libraries were measured with a Qubit 3.0 fluorometer, size-checked on a Bioanalyzer 2100, and measured again with the KAPA Library Quantification kit. A separate single-read 150-cycle Illumina NextSeq 550 flow cell was used to sequence each immunoSEQ 96-well plate. The authors' pipeline ran thus. Because the immunoSEQ output included only junctional sequences and no quality scores, the filtering could not be the same as the filtering used for full-length reads. Sequences were annotated with PyIR, a Python wrapper for IgBLAST v1.9, and V/J genes and CDR3 were assigned using IMGT germline references. Reads were filtered out if the reads had weak V/J assignments (E-value above 1e-6), no CDR3, stop codons, out-of-frame junctions, or ambiguous translated residues. A V3J clonotype was defined by an identical inferred V gene, J gene, and CDR3 amino acid sequence. The percentage overlap between two repertoires was calculated by dividing the number of shared unique clonotypes by the size of the smaller repertoire. RTK rarefaction, the Chao1 estimator, and Recon v2.1 estimates of unobserved clonotypes were used to assess repertoire richness. For all TCRbeta clonotypes obtained by the gDNA method from a handful of donors, generation probabilities were computed with OLGA. This is the immuneACCESS table as TCRdb keeps it, with only in-frame sequences that have V and J called. A part of the clones is gone; compared with another copy, unresolved V genes explain less than half, and the rest is unexplained. V and J calls and clone size are as listed in that table; D and trimming were resolved from the DNA. The table for this sample lists more than 1 million clones; around three quarters of them were counted only once. The top ten hold 0.4% to 0.55% of the sample.

Via the germline V gene (reference sequence), CDR1 is LNHDA and CDR2 SQIVND. V is clipped by 6 bases and J by 3 bases, and the sequence between their germline boundaries is 9 bases long. The CDR3 contains 13 residues, cysteine and phenylalanine counted. Only the CDR3 region is kept as DNA, spanning 39 bases read in frame from base 1. The research as a whole found: Estimated clonotype richness was generally larger for naive than for memory subsets. The genetic and exposure-history diversity represented was limited by the small number of donors. Across a handful of donors, around 5.4% of naive CD4, approximately 3.6% of naive CD8, 2.3% of memory CD4, and approximately 0.4% of memory CD8 clonotypes were shared. Rarefaction of sorted-subset datasets indicated incomplete sequencing despite the large sequencing depth. Pairwise subsampling led to the expectation that sequencing depth would affect the degree of clonotype sharing among donors. Compared with non-shared clonotypes, clonotypes shared by all four sorted-subset donors had higher generation probabilities. Sampling was restricted to blood, and TCR repertoires in tissue are likely to differ from TCR repertoires in blood.

Sequences were obtained from memory CD4+ T cells from PBMCs. The sample's cell subset or site label, decoded: CD45RA-negative fraction. In this chain, TRBV19 is recombined with TRBJ2-1, with an unclear D gene assignment. The sequence derives from a man between 18 and 35 years old in good health. Some clones in this sample may be carry-over from other donors' samples. DNA sequence: TGTGCCAGTAGCTCTGGGAACTACAATGAGCAGTTCTTC. It is translated as CASSSGNYNEQFF.